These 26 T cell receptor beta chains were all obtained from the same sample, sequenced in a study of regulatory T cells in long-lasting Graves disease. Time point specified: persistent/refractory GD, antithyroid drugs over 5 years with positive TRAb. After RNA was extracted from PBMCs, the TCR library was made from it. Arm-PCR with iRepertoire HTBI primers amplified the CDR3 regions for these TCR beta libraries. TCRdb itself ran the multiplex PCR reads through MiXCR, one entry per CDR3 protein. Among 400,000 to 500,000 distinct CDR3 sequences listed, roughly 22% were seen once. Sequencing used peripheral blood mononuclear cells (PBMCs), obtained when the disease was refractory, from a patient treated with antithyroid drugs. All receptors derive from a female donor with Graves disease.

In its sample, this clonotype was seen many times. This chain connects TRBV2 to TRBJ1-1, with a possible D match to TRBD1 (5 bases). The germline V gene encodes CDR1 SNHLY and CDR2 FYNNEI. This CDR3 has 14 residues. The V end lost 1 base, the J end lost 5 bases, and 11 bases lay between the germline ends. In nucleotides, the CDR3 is TGTGCCAGCAGTGAAGGGGGGGAATTTACTGAAGCTTTCTTT. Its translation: CASSEGGEFTEAFF. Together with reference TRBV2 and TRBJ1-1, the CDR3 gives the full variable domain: EPEVTQTPSHQVTQMGQEVILRCVPISNHLYFYWYRQILGQKVEFLVSFYNNEISEKSEIFDDQFSVERPDGSNFTLKIRSTKLEDSAMYFCASSEGGEFTEAFFGQGTRLTVV.

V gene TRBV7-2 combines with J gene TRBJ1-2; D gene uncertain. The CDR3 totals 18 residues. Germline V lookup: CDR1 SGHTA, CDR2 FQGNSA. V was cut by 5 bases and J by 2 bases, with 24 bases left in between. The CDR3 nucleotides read TGTGCCAGCAGCCAGCGAGAGGGTTGGGCAGGCTTAAACTATGGCTACACCTTC. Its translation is CASSQREGWAGLNYGYTF.

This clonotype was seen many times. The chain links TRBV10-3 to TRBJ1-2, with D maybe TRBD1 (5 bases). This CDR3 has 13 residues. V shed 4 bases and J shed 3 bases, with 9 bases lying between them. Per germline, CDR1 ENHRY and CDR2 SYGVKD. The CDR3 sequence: CAISGEGYYGYTF. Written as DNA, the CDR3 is TGTGCCATCAGTGGGGAGGGGTACTATGGCTACACCTTC.

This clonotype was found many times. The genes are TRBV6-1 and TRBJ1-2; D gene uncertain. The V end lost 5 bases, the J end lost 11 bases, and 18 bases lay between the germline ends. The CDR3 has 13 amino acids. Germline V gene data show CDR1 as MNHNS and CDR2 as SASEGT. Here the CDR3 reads CASSMGGVLEYTF. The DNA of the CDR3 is TGTGCCAGCAGTATGGGCGGGGTGCTGGAGTACACCTTC.

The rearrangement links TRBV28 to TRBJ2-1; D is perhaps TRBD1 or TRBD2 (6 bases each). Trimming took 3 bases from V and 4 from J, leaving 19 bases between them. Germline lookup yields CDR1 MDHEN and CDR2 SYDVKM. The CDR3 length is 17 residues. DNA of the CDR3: TGTGCCAGCAGTTTTAGGGGGGAGCCCGGCTCTTACAATGAGCAGTTCTTC. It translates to CASSFRGEPGSYNEQFF.

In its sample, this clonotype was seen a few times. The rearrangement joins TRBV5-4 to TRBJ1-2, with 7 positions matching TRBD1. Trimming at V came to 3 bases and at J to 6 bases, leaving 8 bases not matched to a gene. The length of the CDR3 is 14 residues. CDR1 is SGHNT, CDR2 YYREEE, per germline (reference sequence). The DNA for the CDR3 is TGTGCCAGCAGCTCGACAGGGACGGGGGATGGCTACACCTTC. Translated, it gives CASSSTGTGDGYTF.

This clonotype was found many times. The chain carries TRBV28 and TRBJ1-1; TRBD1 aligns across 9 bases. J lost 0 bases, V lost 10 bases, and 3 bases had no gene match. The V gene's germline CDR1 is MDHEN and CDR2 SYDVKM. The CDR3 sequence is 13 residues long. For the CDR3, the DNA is TGTGCCACCTGGGACAGGGTGAACACTGAAGCTTTCTTT. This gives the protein CATWDRVNTEAFF.

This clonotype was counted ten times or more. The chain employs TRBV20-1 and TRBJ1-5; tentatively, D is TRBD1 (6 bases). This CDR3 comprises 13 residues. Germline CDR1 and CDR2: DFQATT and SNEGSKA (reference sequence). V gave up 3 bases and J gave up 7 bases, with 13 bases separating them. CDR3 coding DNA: TGCAGTGCTAGCGGCTGGGGGCAGCAGCCCCAGCATTTT. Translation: CSASGWGQQPQHF.

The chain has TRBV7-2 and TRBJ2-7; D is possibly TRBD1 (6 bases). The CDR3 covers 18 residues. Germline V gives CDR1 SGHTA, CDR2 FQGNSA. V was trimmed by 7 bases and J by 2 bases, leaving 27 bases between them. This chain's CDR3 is CASTPRDTIPPLPYEQYF. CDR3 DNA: TGTGCCAGCACCCCCCGGGACACGATCCCCCCTCTGCCCTACGAGCAGTACTTC.

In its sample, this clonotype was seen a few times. CDR3 sequence reads: CASCYQAPNYGYTF. The CDR3, as DNA: TGTGCCAGCTGCTACCAGGCACCTAACTATGGCTACACCTTC. V usage is TRBV6-1 and J usage is TRBJ1-2; D not certain. Trimming shortened V by 8 bases and J by 0 bases, and 13 bases separated the two germline ends. The CDR3 sequence is 14 residues long. Germline CDR1 is MNHNS and CDR2 is SASEGT.

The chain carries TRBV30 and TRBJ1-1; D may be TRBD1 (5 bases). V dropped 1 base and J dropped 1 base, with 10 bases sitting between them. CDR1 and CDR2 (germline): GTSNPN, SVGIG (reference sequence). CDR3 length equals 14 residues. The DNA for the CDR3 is TGTGCCTGGAGTGAGGGACTGCCGAACACTGAAGCTTTCTTT. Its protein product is CAWSEGLPNTEAFF.

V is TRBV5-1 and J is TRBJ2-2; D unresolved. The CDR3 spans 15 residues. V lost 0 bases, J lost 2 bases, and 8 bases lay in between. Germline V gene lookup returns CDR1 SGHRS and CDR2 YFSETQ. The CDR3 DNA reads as TGCGCCAGCAGCTTGGGCACGTTTAACACCGGGGAGCTGTTTTTT. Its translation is CASSLGTFNTGELFF.

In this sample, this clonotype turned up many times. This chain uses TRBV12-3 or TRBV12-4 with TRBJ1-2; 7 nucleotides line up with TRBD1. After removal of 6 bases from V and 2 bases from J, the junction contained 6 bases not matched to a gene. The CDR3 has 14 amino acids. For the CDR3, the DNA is TGTGCCAGCAGGAAAGACAGGGCGAACTATGGCTACACCTTC. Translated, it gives CASRKDRANYGYTF.

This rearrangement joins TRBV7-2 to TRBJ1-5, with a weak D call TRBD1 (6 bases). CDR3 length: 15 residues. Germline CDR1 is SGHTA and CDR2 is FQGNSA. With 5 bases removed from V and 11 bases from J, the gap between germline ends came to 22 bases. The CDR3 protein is CASSRGGADLSAQHF. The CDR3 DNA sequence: TGTGCCAGCAGCCGGGGGGGGGCGGACCTCTCCGCCCAGCATTTT.

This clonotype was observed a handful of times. This CDR3 is CASSLSDSFYGYTF. The CDR3 DNA is TGTGCCAGCAGCCTTTCGGACAGCTTTTATGGCTACACCTTC. The chain has TRBV11-3 and TRBJ1-2; possibly TRBD1 for D (6 bases). V lost 5 bases and J lost 5, with 15 bases in between. The CDR3 sequence is 14 residues long. Germline V gene data show CDR1 as SGHNT and CDR2 as YENEEA.

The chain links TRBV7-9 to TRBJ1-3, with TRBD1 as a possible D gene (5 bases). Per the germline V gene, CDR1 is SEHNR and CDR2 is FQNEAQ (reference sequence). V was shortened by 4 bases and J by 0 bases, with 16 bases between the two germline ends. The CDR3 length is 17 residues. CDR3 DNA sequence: TGTGCCAGCAGCTCCTATGGGGGACGAAGCTCTGGAAACACCATATATTTT. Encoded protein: CASSSYGGRSSGNTIYF.

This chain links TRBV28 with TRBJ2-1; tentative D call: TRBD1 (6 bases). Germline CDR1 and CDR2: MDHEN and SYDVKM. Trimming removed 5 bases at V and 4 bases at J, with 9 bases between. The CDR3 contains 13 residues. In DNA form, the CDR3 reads TGTGCCAGCAGTGTCGGACAGTACAATGAGCAGTTCTTC. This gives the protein CASSVGQYNEQFF.

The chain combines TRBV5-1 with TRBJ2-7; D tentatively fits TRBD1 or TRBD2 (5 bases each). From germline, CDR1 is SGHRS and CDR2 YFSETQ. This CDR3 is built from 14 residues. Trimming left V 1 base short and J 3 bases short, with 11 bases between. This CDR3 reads CASSLKGPSYEQYF. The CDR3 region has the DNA TGCGCCAGCAGCTTGAAGGGACCGAGCTACGAGCAGTACTTC.

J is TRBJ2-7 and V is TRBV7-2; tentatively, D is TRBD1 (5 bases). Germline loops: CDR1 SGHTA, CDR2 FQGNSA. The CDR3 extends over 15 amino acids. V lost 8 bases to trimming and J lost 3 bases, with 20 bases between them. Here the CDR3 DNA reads TGTGCCAGCTCACCCCCCGTTGACAGTATCTACGAGCAGTACTTC. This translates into CASSPPVDSIYEQYF. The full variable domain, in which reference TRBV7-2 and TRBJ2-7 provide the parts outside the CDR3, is GAGVSQSPSNKVTEKGKDVELRCDPISGHTALYWYRQSLGQGLEFLIYFQGNSAPDKSGLPSDRFSAERTGGSVSTLTIQRTQQEDSAVYLCASSPPVDSIYEQYFGPGTRLTVT.

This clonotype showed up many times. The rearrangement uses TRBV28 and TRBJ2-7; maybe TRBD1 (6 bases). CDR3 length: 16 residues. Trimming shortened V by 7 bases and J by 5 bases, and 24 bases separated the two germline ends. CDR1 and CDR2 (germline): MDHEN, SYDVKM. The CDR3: CASNDYRDARVHEQYF. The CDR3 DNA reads TGTGCCAGCAATGACTACAGGGACGCTAGGGTACACGAGCAGTACTTC.

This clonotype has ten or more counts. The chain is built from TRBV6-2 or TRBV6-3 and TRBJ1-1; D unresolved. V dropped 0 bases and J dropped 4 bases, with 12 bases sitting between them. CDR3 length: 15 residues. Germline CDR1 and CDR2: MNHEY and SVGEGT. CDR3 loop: CASSYSGAGSTEAFF. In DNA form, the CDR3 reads TGTGCCAGCAGTTACTCGGGCGCCGGGTCCACTGAAGCTTTCTTT.

The CDR3 spells CASSQDLSGYNSPLHF. CDR3 coding DNA: TGCGCCAGCAGCCAAGATCTTTCCGGCTATAATTCACCCCTCCACTTT. The chain joins TRBV4-3 to TRBJ1-6; unclear D gene. Trimming took off 0 bases at V and 3 bases at J, with 9 bases between the two ends. Looked up from germline, CDR1 is LGHNA and CDR2 is YSLEER. The CDR3 has 16 residues.

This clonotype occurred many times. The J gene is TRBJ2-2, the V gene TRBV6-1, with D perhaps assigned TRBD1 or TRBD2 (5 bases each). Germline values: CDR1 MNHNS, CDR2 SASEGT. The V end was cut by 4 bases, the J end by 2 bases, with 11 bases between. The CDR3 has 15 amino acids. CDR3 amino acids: CASSAGTANTGELFF. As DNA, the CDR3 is TGTGCCAGCAGTGCCGGGACGGCCAACACCGGGGAGCTGTTTTTT.

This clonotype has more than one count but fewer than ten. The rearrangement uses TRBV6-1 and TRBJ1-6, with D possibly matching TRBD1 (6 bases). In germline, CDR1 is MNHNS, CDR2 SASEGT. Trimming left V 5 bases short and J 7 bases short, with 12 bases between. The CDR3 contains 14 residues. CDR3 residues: CASSYGDKNSPLHF. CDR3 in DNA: TGTGCCAGCAGTTACGGGGACAAGAATTCACCCCTCCACTTT.

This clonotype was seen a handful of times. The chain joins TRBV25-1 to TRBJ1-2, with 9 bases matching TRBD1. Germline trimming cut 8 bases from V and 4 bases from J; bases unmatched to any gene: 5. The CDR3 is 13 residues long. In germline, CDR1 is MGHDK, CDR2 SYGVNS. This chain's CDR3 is CASRDRDRYGYTF. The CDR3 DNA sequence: TGTGCCAGCCGGGACAGGGATCGCTATGGCTACACCTTC.

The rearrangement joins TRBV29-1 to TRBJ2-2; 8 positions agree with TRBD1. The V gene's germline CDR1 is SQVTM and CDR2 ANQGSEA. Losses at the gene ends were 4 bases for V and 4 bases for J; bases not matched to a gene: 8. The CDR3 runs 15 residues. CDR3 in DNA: TGCAGCGTTGGATCAGGGGGCGCGAGCACCGGGGAGCTGTTTTTT. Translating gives CSVGSGGASTGELFF.